This T cell receptor beta chain was sequenced during a study of beta chain features in type 1 diabetes (dated 2018 in TCRdb). Regarding the research as a whole: Patients and healthy donors did not differ in mean age, gender distribution, total cell number or subset yield. A total of some 100,000,000 sorted cells were examined across all samples, and a strong correlation was observed between cell number per subset and RNA yield. Regulatory and stem cell-like memory subsets were obtained from only 8 patients and about eight healthy donors, while naive and central memory subsets were obtained from all 30 or so donors. In the study, recently diagnosed type 1 diabetes patients and matched healthy donors were compared on the TCRB repertoires of their sorted circulating CD4+ T cell subsets.

The paper's findings and limits, for the study overall: HLA sub-analyses involved small numbers of individuals, so any influence of HLA type on TCRB rearrangement remained unresolved. Because cDNA was sequenced instead of genomic DNA, highly expressing activated cells could be over-represented, though the groups showed no difference in activation or CD3 levels. Shorter templates might have been favored by PCR, but patient and control samples were amplified and corrected together, so both groups would have been affected equally by any skew. Naive, central memory and regulatory TCRB repertoires appeared more similar among patients than among healthy donors. At VDJ recombination sites, type 1 diabetes patients had fewer insertions and more deleted nucleotides, which implies abnormalities in thymic rearrangement. In all four CD4+ subsets, TCRB CDR3 length was moderately but significantly shorter in type 1 diabetes patients.

This clone appeared a few times. What this receptor recognizes is not known. Base qualities were left out, and no much larger clone turns up one base away. CDR1 and CDR2, looked up from the germline V gene (reference sequence), are SEHNR and FQNEAQ. V is reduced by 0 bases and J by 3 bases, leaving a spacing of 14 bases between them. Reading from cysteine to phenylalanine, the CDR3 counts 16 amino acids. Only the CDR3 portion is preserved as DNA: 48 bases, with reading frame beginning at the first base. Each donor gave one peripheral blood draw, roughly 120 mL on average, collected into heparinised tubes. Using a panel that included CD45RO, CCR7, CD25, CD127, CD95 and CD27, naive, central memory, regulatory and stem cell-like memory CD4+ T cells were sorted on a BD FACSAria II. All sorted populations exceeded 95% purity. PBMCs were isolated immediately by Lymphoprep density gradient centrifugation and stained directly without culture. So that batch effects would be minimized, each experiment stained and sorted samples in pairs, pairing one healthy donor with one patient.

All of the isolated RNA was reverse transcribed with the High Capacity cDNA Reverse Transcription Kit, so expressed TCRB transcripts were sequenced. Deep immunoSEQ sequencing was applied to naive, central memory and regulatory T cell samples, giving an average of approximately 4 million total reads per sample. After sorted cells were lysed in RLT buffer, RNA was extracted with DNase-treated RNeasy Micro or Mini kits, with the choice depending on cell number. To prevent cross-contamination, each cell subset was processed individually, whereas patient and healthy donor samples were processed jointly. Using the immunoSEQ multiplex PCR, TCRB sequences were amplified from cDNA into 87-bp fragments spanning the CDR3 region. Sequencing of the amplicons was performed on the Illumina HiSeq platform. As for the authors' bioinformatics: PCR bias was computationally corrected using synthetic template baselines, reads within Hamming distance 2 were collapsed, and singletons that could not be merged were discarded. By aligning reads against IMGT, V, D and J genes, CDR3 length, and insertions or deletions at six rearrangement sites were assigned. Within each subset, clonotype counts were normalized to sorted cell number, and only after that were true diversity and Gini coefficients computed with the tcR R package. Repertoire sharing was quantified using the overlap coefficient calculated on TCRB nucleotide sequences. In its TCRdb copy, this immuneACCESS table keeps in-frame sequences only and misses some clones. Where compared with another copy, unresolved V genes explain less than half of these, and the others have no known cause. V and J calls and clone size are those listed in that table; D and trimming were worked out from the DNA. The sample table holds around 300,000 clones, of which 7% to 9% were seen once. Jointly, the top ten make up roughly 1% of the sample.

Sequenced sample: central memory CD4+ T cells from blood. The chain employs TRBV7-9 and TRBJ1-1, with no confidently assigned D gene. The source of this sequence is a young woman in good health. The CDR3: CASSLARGGIDTEAFF. The sequenced DNA: TGTGCCAGCAGCTTAGCCCGTGGTGGGATCGACACTGAAGCTTTCTTT.